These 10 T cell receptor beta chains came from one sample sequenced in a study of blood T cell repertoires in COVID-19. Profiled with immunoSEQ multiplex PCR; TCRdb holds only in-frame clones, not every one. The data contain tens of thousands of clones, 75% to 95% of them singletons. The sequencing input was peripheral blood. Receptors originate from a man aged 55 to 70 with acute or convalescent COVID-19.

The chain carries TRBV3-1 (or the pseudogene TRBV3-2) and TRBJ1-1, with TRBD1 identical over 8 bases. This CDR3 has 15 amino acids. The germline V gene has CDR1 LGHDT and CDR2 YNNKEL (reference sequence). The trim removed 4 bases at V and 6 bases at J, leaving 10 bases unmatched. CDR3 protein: CASSPPTGETSEAFF. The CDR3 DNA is TGTGCCAGCAGCCCGCCGACAGGGGAGACCTCTGAAGCTTTCTTT.

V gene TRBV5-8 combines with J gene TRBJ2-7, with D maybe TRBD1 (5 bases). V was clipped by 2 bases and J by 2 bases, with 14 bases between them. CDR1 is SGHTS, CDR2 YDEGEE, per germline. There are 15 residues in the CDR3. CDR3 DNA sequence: TGTGCCAGCAGCTTTTGGCAGGGAAGTACCTACGAGCAGTACTTC. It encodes CASSFWQGSTYEQYF. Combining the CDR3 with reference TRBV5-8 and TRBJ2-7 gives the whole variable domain EAGVTQSPTHLIKTRGQQATLRCSPISGHTSVYWYQQALGLGLQFLLWYDEGEERNRGNFPPRFSGRQFPNYSSELNVNALELEDSALYLCASSFWQGSTYEQYFGPGTRLTVT.

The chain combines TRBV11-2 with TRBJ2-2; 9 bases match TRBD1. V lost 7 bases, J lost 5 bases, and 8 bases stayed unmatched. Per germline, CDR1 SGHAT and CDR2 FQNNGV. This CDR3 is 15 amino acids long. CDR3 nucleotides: TGTGCCAGCACCCTGGGGACAGGGCTGACCGGGGAGCTGTTTTTT. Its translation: CASTLGTGLTGELFF.

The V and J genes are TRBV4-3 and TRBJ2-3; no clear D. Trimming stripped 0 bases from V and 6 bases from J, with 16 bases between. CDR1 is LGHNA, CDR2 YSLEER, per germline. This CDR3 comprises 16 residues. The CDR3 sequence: CASSQDLASRLDTQYF. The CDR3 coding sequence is TGCGCCAGCAGCCAAGATTTGGCATCCCGTCTGGATACGCAGTATTTT.

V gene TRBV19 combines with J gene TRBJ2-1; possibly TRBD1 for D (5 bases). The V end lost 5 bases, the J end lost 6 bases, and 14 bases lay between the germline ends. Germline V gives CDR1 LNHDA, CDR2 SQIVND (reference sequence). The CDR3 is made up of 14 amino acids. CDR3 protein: CASSFPGSGNEQFF. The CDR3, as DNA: TGTGCCAGTAGTTTCCCAGGGTCTGGCAATGAGCAGTTCTTC.

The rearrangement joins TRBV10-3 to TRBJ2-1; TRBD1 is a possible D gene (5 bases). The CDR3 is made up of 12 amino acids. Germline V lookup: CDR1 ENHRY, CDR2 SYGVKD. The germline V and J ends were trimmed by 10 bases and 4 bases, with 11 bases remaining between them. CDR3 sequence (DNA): TGTGCCAGCCAAGACAGTTACAATGAGCAGTTCTTC. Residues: CASQDSYNEQFF.

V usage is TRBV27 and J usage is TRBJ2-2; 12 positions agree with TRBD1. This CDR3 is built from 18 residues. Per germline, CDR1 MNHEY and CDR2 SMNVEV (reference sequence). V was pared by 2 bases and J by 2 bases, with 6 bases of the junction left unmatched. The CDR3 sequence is CASSLKGQGAANTGELFF. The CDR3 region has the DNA TGTGCCAGCAGTTTAAAGGGACAGGGGGCGGCAAACACCGGGGAGCTGTTTTTT.

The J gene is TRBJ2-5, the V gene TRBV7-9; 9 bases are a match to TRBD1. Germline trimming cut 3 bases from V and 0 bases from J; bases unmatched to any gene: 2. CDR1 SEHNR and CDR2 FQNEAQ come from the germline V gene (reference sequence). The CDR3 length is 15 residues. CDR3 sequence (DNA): TGTGCCAGCAGCTTCGGACAGGGGTACCAAGAGACCCAGTACTTC. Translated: CASSFGQGYQETQYF.

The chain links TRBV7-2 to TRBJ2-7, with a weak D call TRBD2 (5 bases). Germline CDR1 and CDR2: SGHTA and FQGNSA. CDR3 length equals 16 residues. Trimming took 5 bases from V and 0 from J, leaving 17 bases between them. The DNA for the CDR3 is TGTGCCAGCAGCCCCTTCACTAGTCCTAGCTCCTACGAGCAGTACTTC. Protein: CASSPFTSPSSYEQYF.

The CDR3 sequence is CASSRTGENSPLHF. CDR3 nucleotide sequence: TGTGCCAGTAGTAGGACAGGGGAAAATTCACCCCTCCACTTT. The chain combines TRBV19 with TRBJ1-6, with 9 nucleotides matching TRBD1. In germline, CDR1 is LNHDA, CDR2 SQIVND (reference sequence). After removal of 4 bases from V and 7 bases from J, the junction contained 2 bases not matched to a gene. This CDR3 comprises 14 residues.